This T cell receptor (beta chain) is drawn from a study of T cell responses to AZD1222 COVID-19 vaccine. Broader study findings: Females outnumbered males among donors, who were mostly white British; clonal diversity was possibly underestimated.

Assay used: immunoSEQ multiplex PCR; TCRdb lists only in-frame clones, some missing. The table has 130,000 or so clones, 85% to 90% seen once. CDR1 is LGHNA, CDR2 YSLEER, per germline. The V end lost 1 base, the J end lost 3 bases, and 13 bases lay between the germline ends. The CDR3 loop spans 15 amino acids. Worth noting for this clone: The antigen is not known.

The sequence derives from an adult in good health. This chain joins TRBV4-3 and TRBJ2-7; D gene uncertain. The sample consisted of peripheral blood, taken on day 0 of AZD1222 vaccination. The CDR3 here is CASSQGGSSFYEQYF. The CDR3 coding sequence is TGCGCCAGCAGCCAAGGTGGGTCCAGTTTCTACGAGCAGTACTTC.